This is a list of T cell receptor beta chains from one sample in a study of blood T cell repertoires in COVID-19. Clones were sequenced by immunoSEQ multiplex PCR, and TCRdb holds only the in-frame ones, with some missing. Among roughly 140,000 clones listed, just under 85% were seen once. Material for sequencing was PBMCs or T cells enriched from blood (not recorded which). Every receptor here comes from a woman aged 40 to 55 who had recovered from COVID-19. Each CDR3 is given with its conserved first and last residue. A D gene is named only where the DNA matches it firmly. Only part of the rows carry a size: once, few, many, or a class if the clone is expanded.

CASSLGTGDYGYTF,TGTGCCAGCAGCTTGGGGACAGGGGACTATGGCTACACCTTC,TRBJ1-2,14,few,TRBV11-2,TRBD1
CSALVPTQYEQFF,TGCAGCGCACTAGTCCCCACACAATACGAGCAGTTCTTC,TRBJ2-1,13,once,TRBV29-1,-
CASSLAGNGGAETQYF,TGTGCCAGCAGCTTAGCAGGGAACGGGGGGGCTGAGACCCAGTACTTC,TRBJ2-5,16,once,TRBV7-2,TRBD2
CASSRGLAGAGELFF,TGTGCCAGCAGCCGAGGACTAGCGGGCGCCGGGGAGCTGTTTTTT,TRBJ2-2,15,-,TRBV3-1/TRBV3-2,TRBD2
CASLAGTTQETQYF,TGTGCCAGTCTAGCGGGGACAACACAAGAGACCCAGTACTTC,TRBJ2-5,14,-,TRBV2,TRBD2
CASSLGRGGGGETQYF,TGCGCCAGCAGCTTAGGCCGCGGAGGGGGCGGAGAGACCCAGTACTTC,TRBJ2-5,16,-,TRBV5-1,-
CASRAGGTDTQYF,TGTGCCAGTAGAGCGGGAGGGACAGATACGCAGTATTTT,TRBJ2-3,13,-,TRBV19,TRBD2
CATSRDRTSGRGSTDTQYF,TGTGCCACCAGCAGAGATAGGACTAGCGGGAGGGGTAGCACAGATACGCAGTATTTT,TRBJ2-3,19,-,TRBV15,TRBD2
CASSLLAGVHTDTQYF,TGTGCCAGCAGCCTACTAGCGGGGGTCCACACAGATACGCAGTATTTT,TRBJ2-3,16,-,TRBV14,TRBD2
CASISETVSNQPQHF,TGTGCCAGCATATCGGAGACGGTTAGCAATCAGCCCCAGCATTTT,TRBJ1-5,15,-,TRBV6-5,-
CASSQDSEQGSVYEQFF,TGTGCCAGCAGCCAAGATTCCGAACAGGGATCAGTGTATGAGCAGTTCTTC,TRBJ2-1,17,-,TRBV4-2,-
CASSPGGGLAYTEQFF,TGTGCCAGCAGCCCGGGTGGGGGACTAGCGTATACTGAGCAGTTCTTC,TRBJ2-1,16,-,TRBV5-6,TRBD2
CASSSGWTGASTDTQYF,TGTGCCAGCAGCTCCGGCTGGACAGGGGCTAGCACAGATACGCAGTATTTT,TRBJ2-3,17,-,TRBV11-2,TRBD1
CASSLAYGATGATGELFF,TGTGCCAGCAGCTTAGCATACGGGGCGACAGGGGCCACCGGGGAGCTGTTTTTT,TRBJ2-2,18,-,TRBV7-9,TRBD1
CASGGMNTGELFF,TGCGCCAGCGGCGGAATGAACACCGGGGAGCTGTTTTTT,TRBJ2-2,13,-,TRBV5-1,-
CASSLTSGKDTQYF,TGTGCCAGCAGCTTGACTAGCGGGAAAGATACGCAGTATTTT,TRBJ2-3,14,-,TRBV11-2,TRBD2
CASSLIQGGTEAFF,TGTGCCAGCAGCTTAATTCAAGGAGGCACTGAAGCTTTCTTT,TRBJ1-1,14,-,TRBV7-3,-
CAISEGGGEQYF,TGTGCCATCAGTGAAGGAGGTGGCGAGCAGTACTTC,TRBJ2-7,12,-,TRBV10-3,-
CASSPGGPNYGYTF,TGTGCCAGCAGCCCCGGTGGGCCGAACTATGGCTACACCTTC,TRBJ1-2,14,-,TRBV9,-
CASSIAGAKTDTQYF,TGTGCCAGCTCTATCGCGGGGGCTAAAACAGATACGCAGTATTTT,TRBJ2-3,15,-,TRBV5-4,-
CASSRDFFSNQPQHF,TGTGCCAGCAGTCGGGATTTTTTTAGCAATCAGCCCCAGCATTTT,TRBJ1-5,15,-,TRBV4-2,-
CASSKGWKGRLPDTIYF,TGTGCCAGCAGCAAAGGGTGGAAAGGGAGACTGCCTGACACCATATATTTT,TRBJ1-3,17,-,TRBV21-1,-
CASSLGSYSGNTIYF,TGTGCCAGCAGCTTAGGGAGTTACTCTGGAAACACCATATATTTT,TRBJ1-3,15,-,TRBV7-9,-
CASSEDSGQGETQYF,TGTGCCAGCAGTGAAGACAGTGGACAGGGAGAGACCCAGTACTTC,TRBJ2-5,15,once,TRBV2,TRBD1
CASSEPRVTNEKLFF,TGTGCCAGCAGTGAACCCCGGGTGACTAATGAAAAACTGTTTTTT,TRBJ1-4,15,-,TRBV2,-
CASTPGLAEQFF,TGTGCCAGCACCCCGGGACTAGCGGAGCAGTTCTTC,TRBJ2-1,12,once,TRBV12-3/TRBV12-4,TRBD2
CASSLGGDGELFF,TGTGCCAGCAGCCTGGGGGGGGACGGGGAGCTGTTTTTT,TRBJ2-2,13,-,TRBV27,TRBD2
CASSSSFRGYGQPQHF,TGTGCCAGTAGTAGCTCATTCAGGGGGTATGGTCAGCCCCAGCATTTT,TRBJ1-5,16,-,TRBV19,TRBD1
CASSLSPGVSYNSPLHF,TGTGCCAGCAGCTTATCACCAGGCGTCTCCTATAATTCACCCCTCCACTTT,TRBJ1-6,17,few,TRBV11-2,-
CASSLGGPEGSEQYF,TGCGCCAGCAGCTTGGGGGGCCCGGAGGGATCCGAGCAGTACTTC,TRBJ2-7,15,few,TRBV5-1,-
CASSMVYPPGSYNEQFF,TGTGCCAGTAGTATGGTCTACCCACCCGGCTCCTACAATGAGCAGTTCTTC,TRBJ2-1,17,once,TRBV19,-
CASSSHRQGKTEAFF,TGTGCCAGCAGTTCCCACCGACAGGGCAAGACTGAAGCTTTCTTT,TRBJ1-1,15,-,TRBV6-5,TRBD1
CASSHRTGGIYGYTF,TGTGCCAGCAGCCATAGGACAGGGGGAATCTATGGCTACACCTTC,TRBJ1-2,15,-,TRBV28,TRBD1
CASSPPQSTDTQYF,TGTGCCAGCTCACCACCCCAATCCACAGATACGCAGTATTTT,TRBJ2-3,14,-,TRBV18,-
CASSDRGARGNQPQHF,TGTGCCAGCAGTGACCGGGGGGCGCGGGGCAATCAGCCCCAGCATTTT,TRBJ1-5,16,-,TRBV2,-
CASSRGTSGHTDTQYF,TGTGCCAGCAGCCGAGGGACTAGCGGACACACAGATACGCAGTATTTT,TRBJ2-3,16,-,TRBV7-9,TRBD2
CASSIDPRTYIAGHSPLHF,TGTGCCAGTAGTATAGATCCACGGACTTATATCGCCGGTCATTCACCCCTCCACTTT,TRBJ1-6,19,-,TRBV19,-
CASSVGLVPGDEQFF,TGTGCCAGCAGCGTAGGACTAGTCCCCGGCGATGAGCAGTTCTTC,TRBJ2-1,15,-,TRBV9,-
CASSLSTAYEQYF,TGTGCCAGCAGCTTATCGACAGCCTACGAGCAGTACTTC,TRBJ2-7,13,-,TRBV11-2,-
CASSLEFAGQFF,TGTGCCAGCAGTTTAGAATTCGCAGGTCAGTTCTTC,TRBJ2-1,12,-,TRBV12-3/TRBV12-4,-
CATSRGGLANEQYF,TGTGCCACCAGCAGAGGGGGACTAGCGAACGAGCAGTACTTC,TRBJ2-7,14,-,TRBV15,TRBD2
CSVLRDRGFGEAFF,TGCAGCGTCCTTCGGGACAGGGGGTTTGGTGAAGCTTTCTTT,TRBJ1-1,14,-,TRBV29-1,TRBD1
CASNKDRNYGYTF,TGCGCCAGCAACAAAGACAGAAACTATGGCTACACCTTC,TRBJ1-2,13,-,TRBV5-1,-
CASSHWGGPLRGYTF,TGCGCCAGCAGTCATTGGGGGGGGCCTTTGAGGGGCTACACCTTC,TRBJ1-2,15,-,TRBV23-1,-
CASSESFRGKLFF,TGCGCCAGCAGTGAGTCGTTCAGGGGAAAACTGTTTTTT,TRBJ1-4,13,-,TRBV10-1,-
CASSLVEGGHGYTF,TGCGCCAGCAGCTTGGTGGAGGGAGGACATGGCTACACCTTC,TRBJ1-2,14,-,TRBV5-1,-
CASSLTRSNEQYF,TGTGCCAGTAGTCTAACTAGATCCAACGAGCAGTACTTC,TRBJ2-7,13,-,TRBV19,-
CASSQDSGGHNEQFF,TGTGCCAGCAGCCAAGACTCGGGAGGTCACAATGAGCAGTTCTTC,TRBJ2-1,15,-,TRBV3-1/TRBV3-2,TRBD2
CASTSQGTGSYYGYTF,TGTGCCAGCACTTCACAAGGGACAGGGAGCTACTATGGCTACACCTTC,TRBJ1-2,16,few,TRBV5-4,TRBD1
CASSPHLVGEDEQYF,TGTGCCAGCAGTCCTCATCTTGTCGGGGAGGACGAGCAGTACTTC,TRBJ2-7,15,few,TRBV6-5,-
CASSEAGGETQYF,TGTGCCAGCAGTGAAGCCGGGGGTGAGACCCAGTACTTC,TRBJ2-5,13,-,TRBV6-1,-
CASSFGANYGYTF,TGTGCCAGCAGTTTTGGAGCGAACTATGGCTACACCTTC,TRBJ1-2,13,-,TRBV27,-
CASSLQGGPYEQYF,TGTGCCAGCAGTTTGCAGGGAGGCCCCTACGAGCAGTACTTC,TRBJ2-7,14,-,TRBV27,-
CASSQGSQGVGSPLHF,TGCGCCAGCAGCCAAGGCTCACAGGGGGTCGGTTCACCCCTCCACTTT,TRBJ1-6,16,-,TRBV4-1,TRBD1
CASSPGTAKTYEQYF,TGTGCCAGCAGCCCCGGGACAGCGAAGACCTACGAGCAGTACTTC,TRBJ2-7,15,few,TRBV9,TRBD1
CASSSAGAYNEQFF,TGTGCCAGCAGTTCCGCCGGAGCGTACAATGAGCAGTTCTTC,TRBJ2-1,14,-,TRBV6-5,-
CASSLDVTYAGANVLTF,TGCGCCAGCAGCTTGGACGTTACTTACGCTGGGGCCAACGTCCTGACTTTC,TRBJ2-6,17,-,TRBV5-1,-
CASSLEARGRVGRNEQFF,TGTGCCAGCAGTTTGGAGGCTCGTGGGAGGGTGGGACGGAATGAGCAGTTCTTC,TRBJ2-1,18,few,TRBV28,TRBD2
CSTDMNTEAFF,TGCAGTACGGACATGAACACTGAAGCTTTCTTT,TRBJ1-1,11,-,TRBV20-1,-